This record covers a single T cell receptor (beta chain). The data were produced by immunoSEQ multiplex PCR, yet TCRdb's version contains in-frame clones alone and is incomplete. This table has 15,000 to 20,000 clones, 81% appearing once. Starting 14 to 28 days after autologous transplant, ipilimumab 1 mg/kg was given. Patients received nivolumab 3 mg/kg at weeks 1, 4, 7, 10, then fortnightly to week 26. This record comes from a study of ipilimumab plus nivolumab after autologous stem cell transplantation. At the level of the study: Median doses per patient: roughly 5 ipilimumab, under 10 nivolumab. The DLBCL group included primary refractory and relapsed cases.

V lost 6 bases, J lost 0 bases, and 18 bases lay in between. This CDR3 region has 18 residues. Germline V gene lookup returns CDR1 MDHEN and CDR2 SYDVKM. The source of this sequence is a male donor with diffuse large B-cell lymphoma. The V gene is TRBV28, the J gene TRBJ2-6, with D possibly being TRBD1 (6 bases). The sample in question was PBMCs, obtained in a trial of ipilimumab plus nivolumab as post-transplant consolidation. In nucleotides, the CDR3 is TGTGCCAGCAGCCGACCGGGACATTCTATCTCTGGGGCCAACGTCCTGACTTTC. It yields the protein CASSRPGHSISGANVLTF.